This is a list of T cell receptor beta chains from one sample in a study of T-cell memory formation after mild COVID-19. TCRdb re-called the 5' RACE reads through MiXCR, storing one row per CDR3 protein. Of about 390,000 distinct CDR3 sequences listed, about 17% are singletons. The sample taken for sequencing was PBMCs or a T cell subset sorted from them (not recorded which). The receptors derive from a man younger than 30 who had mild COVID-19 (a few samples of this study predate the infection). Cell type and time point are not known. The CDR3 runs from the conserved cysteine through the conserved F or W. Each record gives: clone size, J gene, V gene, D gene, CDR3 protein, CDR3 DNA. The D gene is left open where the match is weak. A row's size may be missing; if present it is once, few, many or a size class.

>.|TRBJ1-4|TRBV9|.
CASSVGTTTNEKLFF
TGTGCCAGCAGCGTAGGGACAACAACTAATGAAAAACTGTTTTTT
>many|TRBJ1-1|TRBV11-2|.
CASSLTGYTEAFF
TGTGCCAGCAGCTTAACAGGGTACACTGAAGCTTTCTTT
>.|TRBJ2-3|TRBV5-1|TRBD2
CASSFIAGGTDTQYF
TGCGCCAGCAGCTTCATAGCGGGGGGCACAGATACGCAGTATTTT
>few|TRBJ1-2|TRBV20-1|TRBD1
CSASRTGQYGYTF
TGCAGTGCTAGCCGGACAGGTCAATATGGCTACACCTTC
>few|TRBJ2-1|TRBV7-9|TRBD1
CASSSRDSLNNEQFF
TGTGCCAGCAGCTCCCGGGACAGCCTTAACAATGAGCAGTTCTTC
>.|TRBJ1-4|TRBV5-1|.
CASSSQGSGEKLFF
TGCGCCAGCAGCTCCCAGGGGTCAGGTGAAAAACTGTTTTTT
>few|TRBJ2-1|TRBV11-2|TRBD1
CASSPLRQGNWFF
TGTGCCAGCAGCCCCCTCAGACAGGGAAATTGGTTCTTC
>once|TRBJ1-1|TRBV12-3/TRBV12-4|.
CASSSPWGEAFF
TGTGCCAGCAGTTCCCCATGGGGGGAAGCTTTCTTT
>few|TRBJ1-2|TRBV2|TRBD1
CASSEARTGVRPGYTF
TGTGCCAGCAGTGAAGCCCGGACAGGGGTCCGGCCTGGCTACACCTTC
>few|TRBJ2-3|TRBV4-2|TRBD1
CASSQVGQGVGADTQYF
TGTGCCAGCAGCCAAGTAGGACAGGGGGTGGGAGCAGATACGCAGTATTTT
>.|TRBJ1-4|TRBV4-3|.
CASSQGPLGKNEKLFF
TGCGCCAGCAGCCAGGGGCCCCTAGGGAAGAATGAAAAACTGTTTTTT
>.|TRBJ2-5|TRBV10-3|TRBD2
CAIGTSGGPETQYF
TGTGCCATCGGGACTAGCGGGGGGCCGGAGACCCAGTACTTC
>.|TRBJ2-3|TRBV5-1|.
CASSHESGGADTQYF
TGCGCCAGCAGCCACGAGTCTGGTGGAGCAGATACGCAGTATTTT
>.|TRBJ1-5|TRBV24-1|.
CATSDWGYQPQHF
TGTGCCACCAGTGATTGGGGGTATCAGCCCCAGCATTTT
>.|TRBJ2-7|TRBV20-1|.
CSARLDRSYEQYF
TGCAGTGCTAGACTAGACAGGTCCTACGAGCAGTACTTC
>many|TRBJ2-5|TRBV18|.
CASSRGVEETQYF
TGTGCCAGCTCCCGGGGAGTTGAAGAGACCCAGTACTTC
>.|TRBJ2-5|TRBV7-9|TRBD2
CASSLPTSGGPRDF
TGTGCCAGCAGCTTGCCGACTAGCGGGGGGCCGAGGGACTTC
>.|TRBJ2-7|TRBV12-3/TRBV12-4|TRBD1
CASSSGQNYEQYF
TGTGCCAGCAGTTCGGGACAGAACTACGAGCAGTACTTC
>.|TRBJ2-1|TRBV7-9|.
CASTYPTLRDEQFF
TGTGCCAGCACATACCCCACTCTCAGGGATGAGCAGTTCTTC
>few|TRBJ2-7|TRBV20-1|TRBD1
CSARVSDRPLDEQYF
TGCAGTGCTAGAGTTTCGGACAGGCCGCTTGACGAGCAGTACTTC
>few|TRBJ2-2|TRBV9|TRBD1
CASSVIGQGEAGELFF
TGTGCCAGCAGCGTCATTGGACAGGGGGAAGCGGGGGAGCTGTTTTTT
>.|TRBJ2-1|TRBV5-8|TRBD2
CASSGGLAEYNEQFF
TGTGCCAGCAGCGGGGGACTAGCGGAGTACAATGAGCAGTTCTTC
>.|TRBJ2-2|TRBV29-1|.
CSGTSEGAGELFF
TGCAGCGGCACGAGTGAAGGTGCCGGGGAGCTGTTTTTT
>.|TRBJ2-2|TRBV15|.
CATSRDTGELFF
TGTGCCACCAGCAGAGATACCGGGGAGCTGTTTTTT
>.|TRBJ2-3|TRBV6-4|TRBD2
CASRGGKTDTQYF
TGTGCCAGCAGGGGAGGGAAAACAGATACGCAGTATTTT
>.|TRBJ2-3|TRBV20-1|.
CSARDGPDTQYF
TGCAGTGCTAGAGATGGACCAGATACGCAGTATTTT
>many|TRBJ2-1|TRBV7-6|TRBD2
CASSSPGGLGEQFF
TGTGCCAGCAGCTCTCCGGGGGGGCTCGGTGAGCAGTTCTTC
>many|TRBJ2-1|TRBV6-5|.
CASSYSARVRNEQFF
TGTGCCAGCAGTTACTCGGCCAGGGTTAGAAATGAGCAGTTCTTC
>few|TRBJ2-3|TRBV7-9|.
CASTEQGRDTQYF
TGTGCCAGCACCGAACAGGGAAGAGATACGCAGTATTTT